Below, one TCR beta chain is given with its context. The data belong to a study of blood T cell repertoires in COVID-19. In the study overall: COVID-19 samples from acute and convalescent phases originated in the United States, Italy and Spain.

CDR3 length equals 14 residues. Germline CDR1 reads KGHSH; CDR2 reads LQKENI. V dropped 8 bases and J dropped 4; count of bases not matched to a gene: 10. Authors' data handling: Reference gene primer amplification yielded estimated nucleated cell counts. Using immunoSEQ multiplex PCR, the repertoire was profiled, and TCRdb retains in-frame clones only, with some absent. V and J calls and clone size are copied from that table; D and trimming were computed from the DNA. Of about 98,000 clones listed, 82% were seen once; the top ten hold roughly a tenth. Sequenced: peripheral blood. This receptor was taken from an older man with active or convalescent COVID-19. The chain employs TRBV18 and TRBJ2-5; 7 bases are shared with TRBD2. In DNA, the CDR3 is TGTGCCAGCCAGCGAGGGAGGGGAAGAGAGACCCAGTACTTC. It translates to CASQRGRGRETQYF.